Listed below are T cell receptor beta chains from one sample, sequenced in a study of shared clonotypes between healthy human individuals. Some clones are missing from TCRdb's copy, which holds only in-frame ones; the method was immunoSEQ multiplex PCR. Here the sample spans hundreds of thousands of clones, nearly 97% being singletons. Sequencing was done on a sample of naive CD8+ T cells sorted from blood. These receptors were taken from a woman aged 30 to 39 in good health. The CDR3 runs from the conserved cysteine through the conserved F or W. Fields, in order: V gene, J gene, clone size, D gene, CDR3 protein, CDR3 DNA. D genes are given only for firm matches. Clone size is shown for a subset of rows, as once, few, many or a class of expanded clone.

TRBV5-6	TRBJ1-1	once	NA	CASTFSGEAFF	TGTGCCAGCACGTTCTCAGGAGAAGCTTTCTTT
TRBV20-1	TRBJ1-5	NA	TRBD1	CSALQGQPQHF	TGCAGTGCTTTACAGGGGCAGCCCCAGCATTTT
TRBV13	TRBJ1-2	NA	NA	CASSYIPYGYTF	TGTGCCAGCAGCTACATCCCCTATGGCTACACCTTC
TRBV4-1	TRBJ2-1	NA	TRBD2	CASSQLWASGRDNEQFF	TGCGCCAGCAGCCAACTCTGGGCTAGCGGGAGGGACAATGAGCAGTTCTTC
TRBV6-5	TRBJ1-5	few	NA	CASSYSEGNQPQHF	TGTGCCAGCAGTTATTCCGAGGGGAATCAGCCCCAGCATTTT
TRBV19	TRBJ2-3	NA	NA	CASSPGTPTQYF	TGTGCCAGTAGTCCCGGGACTCCGACGCAGTATTTT
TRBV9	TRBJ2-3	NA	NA	CASEGLTDTQYF	TGTGCCAGCGAGGGCCTCACAGATACGCAGTATTTT
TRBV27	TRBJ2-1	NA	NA	CATQGGETYNEQFF	TGTGCCACCCAGGGCGGGGAGACCTACAATGAGCAGTTCTTC
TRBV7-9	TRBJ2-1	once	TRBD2	CASSPATSVNNEQFF	TGTGCCAGCAGCCCGGCGACTAGCGTAAACAATGAGCAGTTCTTC
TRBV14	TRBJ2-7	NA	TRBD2	CASRLNLQGTPRFGTSGRIHEQYF	TGTGCCAGCAGACTTAACTTACAGGGAACCCCTCGTTTCGGGACTAGCGGGAGGATCCACGAGCAGTACTTC
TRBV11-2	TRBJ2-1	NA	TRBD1	CASSSGQGSFF	TGTGCCAGCAGCTCTGGACAGGGATCGTTCTTC
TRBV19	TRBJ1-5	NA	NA	CASREFDGFNQPQHF	TGTGCCAGTAGGGAGTTCGACGGATTCAATCAGCCCCAGCATTTT
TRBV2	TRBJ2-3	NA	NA	CASSPGATQYF	TGTGCCAGCAGTCCGGGTGCCACGCAGTATTTT
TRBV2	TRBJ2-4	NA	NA	CASSLGYIQYF	TGTGCCAGCAGCCTGGGTTACATTCAGTACTTC
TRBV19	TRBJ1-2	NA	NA	CASNTANYGYTF	TGTGCCAGTAATACAGCTAACTATGGCTACACCTTC
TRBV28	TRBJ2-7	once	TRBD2	CASSSRGLAYEQYF	TGTGCCAGCAGTTCCAGGGGACTAGCCTACGAGCAGTACTTC
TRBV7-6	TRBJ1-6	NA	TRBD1	CASSLADRAVYNSPLHF	TGTGCCAGCAGCTTAGCCGACAGGGCGGTTTATAATTCACCCCTCCACTTT
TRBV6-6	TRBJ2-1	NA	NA	CASSYSIEESNEQFF	TGTGCCAGCAGTTACTCGATAGAGGAGTCCAATGAGCAGTTCTTC
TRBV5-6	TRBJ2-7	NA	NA	CASSWDPGLTYEQYF	TGTGCCAGCAGCTGGGATCCGGGACTCACCTACGAGCAGTACTTC
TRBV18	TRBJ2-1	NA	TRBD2	CASSPSGGNEQFF	TGTGCCAGCTCACCTTCGGGGGGCAATGAGCAGTTCTTC
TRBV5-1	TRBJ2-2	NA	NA	CASSWAGGNTGELFF	TGCGCCAGCAGCTGGGCCGGGGGGAACACCGGGGAGCTGTTTTTT
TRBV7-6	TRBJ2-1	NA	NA	CASSLVGGVSYNEQFF	TGTGCCAGCAGCTTAGTTGGGGGAGTCTCCTACAATGAGCAGTTCTTC
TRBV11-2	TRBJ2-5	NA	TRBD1	CASSLGTGVMETQYF	TGTGCCAGCAGCTTAGGTACAGGGGTGATGGAGACCCAGTACTTC
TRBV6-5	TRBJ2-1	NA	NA	CASRLLGEDEQFF	TGTGCCAGCAGGTTACTAGGGGAGGATGAGCAGTTCTTC
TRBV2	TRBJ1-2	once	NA	CASSNGDYTF	TGTGCCAGCAGTAATGGTGACTACACCTTC
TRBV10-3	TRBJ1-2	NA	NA	CAIGTDGYTF	TGTGCCATAGGGACGGATGGCTACACCTTC
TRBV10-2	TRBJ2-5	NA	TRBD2	CASSGTSGKETQYF	TGCGCCAGCAGCGGGACTAGCGGGAAAGAGACCCAGTACTTC
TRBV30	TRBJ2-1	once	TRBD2	CAWEREGLWNEQFF	TGTGCCTGGGAGCGGGAGGGCCTTTGGAATGAGCAGTTCTTC
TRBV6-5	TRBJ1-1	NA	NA	CASSYSGPKGAFF	TGTGCCAGCAGTTACTCGGGCCCGAAGGGAGCTTTCTTT
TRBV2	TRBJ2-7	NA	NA	CASRPGTFEHEQYF	TGTGCCAGCCGCCCCGGGACATTCGAACACGAGCAGTACTTC
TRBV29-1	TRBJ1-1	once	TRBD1	CSVEERLHRGFTEAFF	TGCAGCGTTGAAGAGCGACTGCACAGGGGGTTTACTGAAGCTTTCTTT
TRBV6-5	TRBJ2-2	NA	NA	CASSYWDTGELFF	TGTGCCAGCAGTTACTGGGACACCGGGGAGCTGTTTTTT
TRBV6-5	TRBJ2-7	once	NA	CASSYPLDSYEQYF	TGTGCCAGCAGTTATCCCCTGGACTCCTACGAGCAGTACTTC
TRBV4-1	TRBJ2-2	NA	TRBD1	CASSQERGTGANTGELFF	TGCGCCAGCAGCCAAGAACGTGGGACAGGAGCGAACACCGGGGAGCTGTTTTTT
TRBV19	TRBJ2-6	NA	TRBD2	CASSSLGGRTSGANVLTF	TGTGCCAGTAGTTCCTTGGGAGGGAGAACCTCTGGGGCCAACGTCCTGACTTTC
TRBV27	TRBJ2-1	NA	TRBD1	CASGPGTVNEQFF	TGTGCCAGCGGACCCGGGACAGTCAATGAGCAGTTCTTC
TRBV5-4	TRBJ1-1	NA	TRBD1	CASSLTGESEAFF	TGTGCCAGCAGCTTAACAGGGGAATCTGAAGCTTTCTTT
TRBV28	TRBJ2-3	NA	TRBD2	CASSLSGGVTDTQYF	TGTGCCAGCAGTTTGTCGGGAGGGGTCACAGATACGCAGTATTTT
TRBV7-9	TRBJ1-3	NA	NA	CASRKTGSGNTIYF	TGTGCCAGCAGAAAAACAGGGTCTGGAAACACCATATATTTT
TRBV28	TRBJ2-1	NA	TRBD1	CASSSGQGFPNEQFF	TGTGCCAGCAGTTCGGGACAGGGGTTCCCCAATGAGCAGTTCTTC
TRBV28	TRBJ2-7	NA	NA	CASSFSSSYEQYF	TGTGCCAGCAGTTTTAGCAGCTCCTACGAGCAGTACTTC
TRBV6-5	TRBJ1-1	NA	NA	CASSYVWTAPEAFF	TGTGCCAGCAGTTACGTCTGGACAGCACCTGAAGCTTTCTTT
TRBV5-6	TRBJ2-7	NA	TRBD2	CASSSGTSGHEQYF	TGTGCCAGCAGCTCCGGGACTAGCGGACACGAGCAGTACTTC
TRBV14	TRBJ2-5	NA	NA	CASSQDFTETQYF	TGTGCCAGCAGCCAAGATTTTACCGAGACCCAGTACTTC
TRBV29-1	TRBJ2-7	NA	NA	CSVGEYSSYEQYF	TGCAGCGTTGGAGAGTACAGCTCCTACGAGCAGTACTTC
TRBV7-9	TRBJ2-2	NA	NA	CASSLVPAGYTGELFF	TGTGCCAGCAGCTTAGTCCCAGCGGGCTACACCGGGGAGCTGTTTTTT
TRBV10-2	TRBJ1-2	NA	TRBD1	CASSEQGNYGYTF	TGCGCCAGCAGCGAACAGGGGAACTATGGCTACACCTTC
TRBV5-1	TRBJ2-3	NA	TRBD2	CASSPGLLGLAGENTDTQYF	TGCGCCAGCAGCCCCGGTCTCTTGGGACTAGCGGGAGAAAACACAGATACGCAGTATTTT
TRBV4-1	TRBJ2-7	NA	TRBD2	CASSQDRLAGAREQYF	TGCGCCAGCAGCCAAGATAGACTAGCGGGAGCAAGGGAGCAGTACTTC
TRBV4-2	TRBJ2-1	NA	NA	CASSQDLVSSYNEQFF	TGTGCCAGCAGCCAAGATCTAGTGAGCTCCTACAATGAGCAGTTCTTC
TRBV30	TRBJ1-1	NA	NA	CAWAGGFQGNTEAFF	TGTGCCTGGGCGGGGGGTTTTCAAGGGAACACTGAAGCTTTCTTT
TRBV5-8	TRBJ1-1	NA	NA	CASSLAVRRTEAFF	TGTGCCAGCAGCCTCGCGGTGCGGAGAACTGAAGCTTTCTTT